This T cell receptor beta chain was recorded in a study of regulatory T cells in long-lasting Graves disease (dated by TCRdb to about 2021). As for the study more broadly: Antithyroid drugs had been taken for less than 3 months by newly diagnosed Graves' disease patients. A total of some 35 samples underwent TCR sequencing, from 13 patients with persistent Graves' disease and 20 or so patients with newly diagnosed Graves' disease. This study used TCR sequencing and RNA sequencing of peripheral blood to compare persistent Graves' disease patients against newly diagnosed Graves' disease patients. The study took place in China and was registered as a clinical trial. The investigation overall reported the following: Lower TCR Shannon entropy and fewer highly expanded clones were observed in persistent Graves' disease patients than in newly diagnosed patients, which suggested clonal expansion. TRBV28, TRBJ1-2 and TRBJ2-5 were preferentially used in persistent disease, while TRBV20-1 and TRBJ2-1 were favored in newly diagnosed disease. Only the TCR beta chain was sequenced and analyzed. Because the primary lesion, thyroid tissue, could not be accessed, the study looked at peripheral blood alone. As a limitation, the authors acknowledged that the small sample size may reduce accuracy. Patients with persistent disease shared more public clonotypes (fewer than 3,000) than newly diagnosed patients did (approximately 990).

Cut back by 4 bases and 3 bases, the V and J ends lie 28 bases apart. The germline V gene yields SGHTA for CDR1 and FQGNSA for CDR2. From cysteine to phenylalanine, the CDR3 is 20 amino acids long. The kept DNA is CDR3 alone, 60 bases in frame from the first base. This clonotype was counted ten times or more. Its antigen is still unknown. Per-base quality was not reported, and no clone a single base away is much larger than it. To prepare the library, multiplex PCR was applied. TCRdb records Illumina HiSeq 4000 as the sequencer. iRepertoire HTBI primers and Arm-PCR amplification of CDR3 regions were used to construct TCR beta libraries. Before sequencing, the PCR products went through gel purification. The authors' pipeline ran thus. Gene usage analysis of CDR3 amino acid clonotypes used the approximately 56 TRBV and 14 TRBJ segments found across samples. COPE and FqMerger were used to merge the filtered high-quality paired reads into contigs. Contigs were aligned with BLAST to IMGT TRBV, TRBD and TRBJ reference genes, and CDR3 was defined per IMGT. Clonotypes above 0.1% frequency were classified as highly expanded clones. Repertoire diversity was measured by Shannon entropy, and V-J evenness by the Gini coefficient. A clonotype was considered public if more than one individual shared it. TCRdb reworked the public reads: Q25 trimming with fastp, MiXCR clone assembly, productive beta chains retained. Every distinct CDR3 protein forms one entry, paired with its most common genes and DNA. TCRdb assigned the V and J calls; the authors' analysis was not used. For this sample the table gives about 430,000 distinct CDR3 sequences, of which around 16% were detected only once. The top ten hold roughly 8% of the sample.

The intended sense of this specimen's time point label: newly diagnosed GD, antithyroid drugs for less than 3 months. RNA was extracted from PBMCs in TRIzol for both TCR sequencing and RNA sequencing. The diagnosis of Graves' disease was made according to American Thyroid Association guidelines. The patients came from an endocrinology department in Xi'an, China. From each patient, approximately 9 milliliters of peripheral blood was collected into an EDTA anticoagulant tube. PBMCs were isolated by Ficoll Paque Plus density gradient separation without further T cell sorting. RNA quality was checked with an Agilent 2100 Bioanalyzer and agarose gel, and concentration with a NanoDrop 2000. These data were also reused for a study on T cells in Graves' hyperthyroidism and ophthalmopathy. As the second paper documents: Stable Graves' hyperthyroidism was defined as the absence of progression to ophthalmopathy over 18 months of follow-up. Hyperthyroidism patients were aged 18 to 65 years and newly diagnosed, with disease duration of less than 2 months. Exclusion was applied to patients with uncontrolled infections, other autoimmune diseases, pregnancy or lactation. Diagnoses were established on the basis of clinical symptoms, serum thyroxine and TRAb, thyroid ultrasound, and orbital computed tomography. A first-round RT-PCR of the TCR CDR3 used the HTBI primer set with the Qiagen OneStep RT-PCR kit. Most expanded thyroid clonotypes (frequency above 0.001) were also detected in blood, suggesting blood repertoires may reflect thyroid immune responses. Ophthalmopathy was separated from stable hyperthyroidism by a 13 V-J signature model, with approximately 90% sensitivity and roughly 81% specificity obtained in cross-validation and 80%/75% obtained in testing. In validation, the model predicted progression to ophthalmopathy a median of approximately 6.6 months before onset, with around 70% sensitivity and more than 72% specificity. To identify TCR V-J signatures that set the groups apart, the researchers used a discovery cohort of 90 to 100 patients, made up of roughly 45 with Graves' ophthalmopathy and some 60 with stable Graves' hyperthyroidism. Prospective prediction of ophthalmopathy was tested in an independent validation cohort consisting of some 18 hyperthyroidism patients and around 16 patients who later progressed to ophthalmopathy. For training and testing, the 95 to 100 patients in the discovery cohort were randomly divided in a 7:3 ratio. In several Graves' hyperthyroidism patients, the study also compared T-cell repertoires from thyroid tissue with T-cell repertoires from blood. After sampling, hyperthyroidism patients received methimazole starting at 30 mg daily, and ophthalmopathy patients received high-dose intravenous methylprednisolone. Libraries were constructed in a second round of multiplex PCR, after which size selection and purification were performed. Libraries were sequenced paired-end with 100 bp reads on an Illumina HiSeq2000. SOAPnuke was used to process the raw data, removing reads that contained adapters or uncalled bases, had a mean Phred below 15, or lacked an exact match to the constant primer or identifier. High-quality paired reads were merged with COPE v1.2.5, and unique nucleotide sequences were defined as clonotypes. MiTCR v1.1 was used to align clonotypes to the IMGT TRBV, TRBD and TRBJ reference segments. Only V-J combinations with frequency above 0.0001, covering about 99% of repertoires, were analysed. The TCS score was defined as the ratio of F50 (clonal expansion) to E x V (chaos), calculated using BLOSUM62-based TCRdist between CDR3 peptides within each V-J. Welch's t-statistics and random forest reduced some 510 V-J features to roughly 13, which were used in a naive Bayes classifier (R e1071). Sample size was not statistically predetermined, and blinding of investigators to group allocation was not performed. The paper reports TCR Vbeta CDR3 sequencing of 135 peripheral blood samples: around 45 ophthalmopathy, fewer than 80 hyperthyroidism and approximately 17 progressor patients.

The source of this sequence is a woman in her thirties or forties with Graves disease. Donor details come from another sample of the same person, matched by shared clones. The sequencing used peripheral blood mononuclear cells (PBMCs), collected at new diagnosis, from a patient treated with antithyroid drugs. This sequence uses TRBV7-2 and TRBJ2-4, with a tentative D gene TRBD1 over 7 matching bases. The CDR3 reads as follows: CASSSSSGRGAESVKNIQYF. The sequenced DNA: TGTGCCAGCAGCTCTAGTTCGGGCAGGGGGGCTGAGAGTGTCAAAAACATTCAGTACTTC.